The clone carrying this TCR beta chain was detected only a few times. Its antigen is unknown. MiXCR was run by TCRdb on the 5' RACE reads, yielding one entry per CDR3 protein. The sample holds about 120,000 distinct CDR3 sequences, roughly 15% seen once. The data derive from a study of CD8 T cells in ankylosing spondylitis. Deletions cut 5 bases from V and 7 bases from J, with 10 bases between. The CDR3 consists of 12 residues. Whole-study results and caveats: A motif in TCR beta, a set of eight highly homologous variants, appeared characteristic of ankylosing spondylitis blood.

The sequence was collected from a female donor with ankylosing spondylitis or in good health (not recorded which). V is TRBV12-3 or TRBV12-4 and J is TRBJ2-3; D ambiguous. Sequencing used blood, either unsorted or a sorted T cell fraction (not recorded which). CDR3 protein: CASSASGNTQYF. DNA for the CDR3: TGTGCCAGCAGTGCTTCCGGTAATACGCAGTATTTT.